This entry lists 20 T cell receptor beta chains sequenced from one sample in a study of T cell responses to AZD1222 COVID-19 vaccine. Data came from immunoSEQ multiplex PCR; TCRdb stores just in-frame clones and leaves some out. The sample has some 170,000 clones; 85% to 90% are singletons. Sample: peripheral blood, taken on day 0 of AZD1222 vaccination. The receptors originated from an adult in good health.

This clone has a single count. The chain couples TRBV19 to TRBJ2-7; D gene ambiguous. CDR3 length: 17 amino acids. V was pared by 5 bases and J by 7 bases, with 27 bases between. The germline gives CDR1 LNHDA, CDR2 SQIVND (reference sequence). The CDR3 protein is CASSRHSRSQSSVEQYF. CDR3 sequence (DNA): TGTGCCAGTAGTCGACACTCTCGGAGTCAGTCCTCAGTGGAGCAGTACTTC.

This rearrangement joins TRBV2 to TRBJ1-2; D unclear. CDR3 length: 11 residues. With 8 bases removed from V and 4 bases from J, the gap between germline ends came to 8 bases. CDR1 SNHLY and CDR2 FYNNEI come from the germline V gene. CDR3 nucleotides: TGTGCCAGCTCAGATGCCTATGGCTACACCTTC. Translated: CASSDAYGYTF.

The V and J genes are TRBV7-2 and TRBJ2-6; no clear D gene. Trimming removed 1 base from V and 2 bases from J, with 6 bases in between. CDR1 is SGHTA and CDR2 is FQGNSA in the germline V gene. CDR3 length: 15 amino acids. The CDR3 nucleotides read TGTGCCAGCAGCTTAGGACACACTGGGGCCAACGTCCTGACTTTC. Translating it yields CASSLGHTGANVLTF.

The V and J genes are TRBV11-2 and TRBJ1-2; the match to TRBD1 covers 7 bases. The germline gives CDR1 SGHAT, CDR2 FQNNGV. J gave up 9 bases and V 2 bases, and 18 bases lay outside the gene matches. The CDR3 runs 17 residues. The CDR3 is CASSLRPDRMTEWSYTF. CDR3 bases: TGTGCCAGCAGCTTAAGACCGGACAGGATGACGGAGTGGAGCTACACCTTC.

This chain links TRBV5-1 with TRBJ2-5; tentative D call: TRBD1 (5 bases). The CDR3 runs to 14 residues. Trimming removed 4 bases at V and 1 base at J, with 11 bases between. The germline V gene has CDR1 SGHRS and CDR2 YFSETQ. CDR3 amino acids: CASSPVTAQETQYF. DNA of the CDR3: TGCGCCAGCAGCCCGGTGACAGCCCAAGAGACCCAGTACTTC.

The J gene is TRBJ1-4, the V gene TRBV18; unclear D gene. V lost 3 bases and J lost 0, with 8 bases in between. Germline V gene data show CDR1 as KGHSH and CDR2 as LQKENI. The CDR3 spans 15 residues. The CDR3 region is CASSPATATNEKLFF. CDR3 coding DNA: TGTGCCAGCTCACCCGCGACTGCAACTAATGAAAAACTGTTTTTT.

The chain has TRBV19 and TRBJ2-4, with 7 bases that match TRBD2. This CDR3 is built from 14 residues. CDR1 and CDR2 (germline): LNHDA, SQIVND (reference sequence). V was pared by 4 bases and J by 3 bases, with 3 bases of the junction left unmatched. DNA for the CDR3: TGTGCCAGTAGTAACTCGGGGGGCAAAAACATTCAGTACTTC. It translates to CASSNSGGKNIQYF.

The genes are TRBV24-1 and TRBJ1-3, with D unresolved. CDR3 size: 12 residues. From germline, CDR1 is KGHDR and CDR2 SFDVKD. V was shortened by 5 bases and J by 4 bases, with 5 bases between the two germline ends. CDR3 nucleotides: TGTGCCACCAGTGCCGGGGGAAACACCATATATTTT. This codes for CATSAGGNTIYF.

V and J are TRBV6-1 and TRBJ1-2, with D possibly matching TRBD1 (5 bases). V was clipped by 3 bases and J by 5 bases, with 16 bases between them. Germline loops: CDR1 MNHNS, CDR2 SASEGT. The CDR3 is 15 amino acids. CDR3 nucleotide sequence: TGTGCCAGCAGTGATAGGGACGGCTCCACTTATGGCTACACCTTC. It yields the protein CASSDRDGSTYGYTF.

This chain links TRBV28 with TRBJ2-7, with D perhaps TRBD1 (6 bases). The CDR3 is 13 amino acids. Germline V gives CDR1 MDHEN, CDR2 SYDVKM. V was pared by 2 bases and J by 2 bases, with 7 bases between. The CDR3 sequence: CASSLQGPYEQYF. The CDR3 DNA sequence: TGTGCCAGCAGTTTACAGGGGCCCTACGAGCAGTACTTC.

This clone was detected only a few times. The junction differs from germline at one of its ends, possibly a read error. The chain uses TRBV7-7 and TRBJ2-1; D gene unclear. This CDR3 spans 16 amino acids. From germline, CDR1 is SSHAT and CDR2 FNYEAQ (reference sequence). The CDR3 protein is CASSSGGPRRPCEQFF. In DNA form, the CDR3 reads TGTGCTAGCAGCTCCGGCGGCCCACGCAGACCTTGTGAGCAGTTCTTC.

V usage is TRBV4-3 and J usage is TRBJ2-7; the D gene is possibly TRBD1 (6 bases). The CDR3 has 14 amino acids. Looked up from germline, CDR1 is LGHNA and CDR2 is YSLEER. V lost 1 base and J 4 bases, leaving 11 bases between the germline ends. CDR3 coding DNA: TGCGCCAGCAGCCAAGTCACCAGGGGTTACGAGCAGTACTTC. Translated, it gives CASSQVTRGYEQYF.

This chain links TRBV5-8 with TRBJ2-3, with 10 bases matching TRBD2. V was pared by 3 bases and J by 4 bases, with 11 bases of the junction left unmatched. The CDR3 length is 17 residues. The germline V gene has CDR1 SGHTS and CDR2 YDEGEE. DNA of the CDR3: TGTGCCAGCAGCTCCGGGGTGCATAGCGGGAGGTCAGATACGCAGTATTTT. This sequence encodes CASSSGVHSGRSDTQYF. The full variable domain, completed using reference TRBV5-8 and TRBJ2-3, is EAGVTQSPTHLIKTRGQQATLRCSPISGHTSVYWYQQALGLGLQFLLWYDEGEERNRGNFPPRFSGRQFPNYSSELNVNALELEDSALYLCASSSGVHSGRSDTQYFGPGTRLTVL.

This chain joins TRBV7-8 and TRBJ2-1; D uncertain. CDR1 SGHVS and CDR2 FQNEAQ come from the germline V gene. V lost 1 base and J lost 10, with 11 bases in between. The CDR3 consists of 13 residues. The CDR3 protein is CASSLGSTTEQFF. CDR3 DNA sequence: TGTGCCAGCAGCTTAGGTTCCACCACCGAGCAGTTCTTC.

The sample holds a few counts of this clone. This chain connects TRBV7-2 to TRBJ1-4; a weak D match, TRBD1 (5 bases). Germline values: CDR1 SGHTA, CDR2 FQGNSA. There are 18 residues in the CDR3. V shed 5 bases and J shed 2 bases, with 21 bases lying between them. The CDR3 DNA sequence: TGTGCCAGCAGCCCAGGAAACACAGTATGGGGCACTAATGAAAAACTGTTTTTT. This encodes CASSPGNTVWGTNEKLFF.

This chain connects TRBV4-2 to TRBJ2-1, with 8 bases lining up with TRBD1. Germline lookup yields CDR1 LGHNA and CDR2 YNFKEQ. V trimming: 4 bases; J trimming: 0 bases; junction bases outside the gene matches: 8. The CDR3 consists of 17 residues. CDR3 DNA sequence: TGTGCCAGCAGCCGGGGAACAGGGGGAAACTCCTACAATGAGCAGTTCTTC. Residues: CASSRGTGGNSYNEQFF.

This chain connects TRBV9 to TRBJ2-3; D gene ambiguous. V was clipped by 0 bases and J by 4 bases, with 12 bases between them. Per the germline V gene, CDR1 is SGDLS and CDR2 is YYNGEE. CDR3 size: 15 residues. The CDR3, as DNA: TGTGCCAGCAGCGTAGGGGCTTTAGGATCAGATACGCAGTATTTT. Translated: CASSVGALGSDTQYF. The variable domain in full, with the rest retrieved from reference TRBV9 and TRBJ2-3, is DSGVTQTPKHLITATGQRVTLRCSPRSGDLSVYWYQQSLDQGLQFLIQYYNGEERAKGNILERFSAQQFPDLHSELNLSSLELGDSALYFCASSVGALGSDTQYFGPGTRLTVL.

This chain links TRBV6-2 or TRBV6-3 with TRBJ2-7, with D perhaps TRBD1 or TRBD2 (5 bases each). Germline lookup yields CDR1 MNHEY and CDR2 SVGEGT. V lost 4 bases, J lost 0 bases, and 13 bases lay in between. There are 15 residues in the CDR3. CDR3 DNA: TGTGCCAGCAGTTCCGGGGCTTGGAGCTCCTACGAGCAGTACTTC. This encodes CASSSGAWSSYEQYF.

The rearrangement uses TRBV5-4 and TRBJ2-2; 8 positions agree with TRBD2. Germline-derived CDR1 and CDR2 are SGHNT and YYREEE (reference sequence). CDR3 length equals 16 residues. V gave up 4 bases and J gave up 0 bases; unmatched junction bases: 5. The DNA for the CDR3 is TGTGCCAGCAGCAAAACTAGCGGAGCGAACACCGGGGAGCTGTTTTTT. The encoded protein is CASSKTSGANTGELFF.

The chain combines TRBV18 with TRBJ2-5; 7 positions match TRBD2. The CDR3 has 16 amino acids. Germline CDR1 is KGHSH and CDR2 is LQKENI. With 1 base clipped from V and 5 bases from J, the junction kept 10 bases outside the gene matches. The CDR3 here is CASSPLPSGMGETQYF. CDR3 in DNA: TGTGCCAGCTCACCACTTCCGAGCGGGATGGGGGAGACCCAGTACTTC.